This is a list of T cell receptor beta chains from one sample in a study of blood T cell repertoires in COVID-19. The assay was immunoSEQ multiplex PCR, and TCRdb's table has in-frame clones only and misses some. This sample has about 280,000 clones, with approximately 88% found just once. The sequencing sample was made of peripheral blood. The receptors originated from a man aged 45-65 years with acute or convalescent COVID-19. Both conserved end residues are part of each CDR3. The D gene is left open where the match is weak. A clone size is listed for some rows: how often the clone was seen (once, few, many), or a class if it is expanded.

v_gene	d_gene	abundance	len	j_gene	CDR3nt	CDR3aa
TRBV2	.	.	13	TRBJ1-2	TGTGCCAGCCGTGACGGGGGGCGCGTAGGCTACACCTTC	CASRDGGRVGYTF
TRBV6-4	.	.	16	TRBJ2-6	TGTGCCAGCAGTGATGGACACCACTCTGGGGCCAACGTCCTGACTTTC	CASSDGHHSGANVLTF
TRBV6-5	.	.	13	TRBJ1-1	TGTGCCAGTAAGAGCGGATGGAACACTGAAGCTTTCTTT	CASKSGWNTEAFF
TRBV11-2	TRBD2	once	15	TRBJ2-2	TGTGCCAGCAGGGTAGCGGGGGGCAGGACCGGGGAGCTGTTTTTT	CASRVAGGRTGELFF
TRBV30	.	once	13	TRBJ2-7	TGTGCCTGGAGTGTACTAGGGTTGAACGAGCAGTACTTC	CAWSVLGLNEQYF
TRBV10-2	TRBD1	.	15	TRBJ1-1	TGCGCCAGCAGTGGGGGACAGGGGACGAACACTGAAGCTTTCTTT	CASSGGQGTNTEAFF
TRBV5-4	.	.	16	TRBJ1-3	TGTGCCAGCAGCCCTGCAACAGGGACCGGACGAAACACCATATATTTT	CASSPATGTGRNTIYF
TRBV7-9	TRBD1	.	18	TRBJ1-1	TGTGCCAGCAGCGTCTACAGGGGGCCCTTAGAGAGGAACACTGAAGCTTTCTTT	CASSVYRGPLERNTEAFF
TRBV10-3	TRBD1	once	14	TRBJ2-5	TGTGCCATCAGTGACCGGGACAGTGAGGAGACCCAGTACTTC	CAISDRDSEETQYF
TRBV11-3	.	.	16	TRBJ1-2	TGTGCCAGCAGCTTAGTCCGTGGCTGGGGGCGGGTTGGCTACACCTTC	CASSLVRGWGRVGYTF
TRBV3-1/TRBV3-2	.	.	15	TRBJ2-2	TGTGCCAGCAGCCCCCGAGGAGCGGGCACCGGGGAGCTGTTTTTT	CASSPRGAGTGELFF
TRBV3-1/TRBV3-2	.	.	12	TRBJ2-7	TGTGCCAGCAGCCAAGTTCGCTACGAGCAGTACTTC	CASSQVRYEQYF
TRBV10-3	TRBD1	once	18	TRBJ1-6	TGTGCCATCAGTGAGTCGACCCAGAACAGGGGGCAATATTCACCCCTCCACTTT	CAISESTQNRGQYSPLHF
TRBV4-1	.	.	14	TRBJ1-1	TGCGCCAGCAGCCAAGAAACCCTAATGGCTGAAGCTTTCTTT	CASSQETLMAEAFF
TRBV13	.	.	15	TRBJ1-3	TGTGCCAGCAGCTTGGGGGGGAACTCTGGAAACACCATATATTTT	CASSLGGNSGNTIYF
TRBV5-1	.	.	16	TRBJ2-2	TGCGCCAGCAGCTTGGGGCAGGCAGATTCCACCGGGGAGCTGTTTTTT	CASSLGQADSTGELFF
TRBV5-1	.	.	16	TRBJ1-3	TGCGCCAGCAGCCTGGCCACAGGGTACTCCGGAAACACCATATATTTT	CASSLATGYSGNTIYF
TRBV9	TRBD1	.	14	TRBJ1-2	TGTGCCAGCAGCCCCCGGACAGGGGGCGGCGGCTACACCTTC	CASSPRTGGGGYTF
TRBV12-5	.	.	15	TRBJ2-6	TGTGCTAGTGGTTTGTGGGGCGGCGGGGCCAACGTCCTGACTTTC	CASGLWGGGANVLTF
TRBV20-1	.	.	11	TRBJ1-5	TGCAGTGGTGGGTCCTCGCGGGCCCAGCATTTT	CSGGSSRAQHF
TRBV6-1	.	.	15	TRBJ1-5	TGTGCCAGCAGTGAAGGGGGGGGAGGTAATCAGCCCCAGCATTTT	CASSEGGGGNQPQHF
TRBV3-1/TRBV3-2	.	.	14	TRBJ1-5	TGTGCCAGCAGCCTAAGCGGGGGGGCTCAGCCCCAGCATTTT	CASSLSGGAQPQHF
TRBV29-1	.	once	11	TRBJ1-2	TGCAGCGGCCACAGTTTAGAGGGCTACACCTTC	CSGHSLEGYTF
TRBV7-3	.	few	12	TRBJ1-1	TGTGCCAGCAGCATAGGGGACACTGAAGCTTTCTTT	CASSIGDTEAFF
TRBV14	TRBD1	.	14	TRBJ1-2	TGTGCCAGCAGCCCAGGACAGGGGGTCTATGGCTACACCTTC	CASSPGQGVYGYTF
TRBV2	TRBD1	.	15	TRBJ1-2	TGTGCCAGCAGCGCGCTGACAGGGGGAGATTCTGGCTACACCTTC	CASSALTGGDSGYTF
TRBV7-2	TRBD1	.	14	TRBJ2-7	TGTGCCAGCAGCTCGGGACAGGGAATGGGCGAGCAGTACTTC	CASSSGQGMGEQYF
TRBV2	.	.	15	TRBJ2-3	TGTGCCAGCAGTGGGGCCCGCGGGGGCACAGATACGCAGTATTTT	CASSGARGGTDTQYF